This TCR beta chain was observed in a study of lymphopenia after photon versus proton radiotherapy. Study-wide findings and caveats: After the lymphocyte nadir, photon-treated repertoires showed oligoclonal expansion, especially of CD8+ Temra cells. Photon-treated patients lost naive T cells and TCR diversity; proton-treated stayed stable.

Germline V gene data show CDR1 as MNHEY and CDR2 as SMNVEV (reference sequence). The CDR3 runs 13 residues. Trimming stripped 8 bases from V and 9 bases from J, with 14 bases between. As regards this clone: Its antigen is unknown.

The data were produced by immunoSEQ multiplex PCR, yet TCRdb's version contains in-frame clones alone and is incomplete. The sample holds 50,000 to 75,000 clones; around 85% are singletons and the top ten take 2% to 3%. The starting material was peripheral blood, obtained from a patient treated with photon-based radiotherapy. This chain uses TRBV27 with TRBJ1-6; D is perhaps TRBD1 (6 bases). This clonotype was sampled from a man aged 40-49 years with gastric cancer. The CDR3 nucleotides read TGTGCCAGCGGGCAACAGGGACGTTCACCCCTCCACTTT. Its translation: CASGQQGRSPLHF.